This record covers a single T cell receptor (beta chain). Its antigen remains undetermined. Base qualities were left out, and no much larger clone turns up one base away. The CDR3 goes from the cysteine to the phenylalanine over 12 residues. Left in the record is the CDR3 DNA by itself, 36 bases read in frame from the first base. The trim is 4 bases for V and 10 bases for J, with a gap of 11 bases between the germline ends. The germline V gene (reference sequence) sets CDR1 to LNHNV and CDR2 to YYDKDF. This record comes from a study of shared clonotypes between healthy human individuals (dated by TCRdb to 2019 to 2021). A note on the overall study: A couple of women and a few men aged 18 to 49 years were included in the cohort. Per donor, leukapheresis produced somewhere between about 0.94 and 10 billion PBMCs. For each donor, CD4 naive and CD4 memory were each run on three plates, CD8 naive on two plates, and CD8 memory on one plate. To increase sequencing depth and limit assay-specific biases, TCR repertoire library preparation and sequencing were carried out by different laboratories using diverse techniques. To estimate repertoire size and how much clonotype sharing occurs between individuals, the study deeply sequenced the blood TCR repertoires of roughly 5 healthy adults. On the study overall, not on this receptor specifically: Across a handful of donors, 5% to 6% of naive CD4, 3.5% of naive CD8, 2% to 2.5% of memory CD4, and roughly 0.4% of memory CD8 clonotypes were shared. The genetic and exposure-history diversity represented was limited by the small number of donors. Only blood was sampled, and tissue TCR repertoires likely differ from those in blood. Based on pairwise subsampling, the degree of clonotype sharing among donors was expected to be affected by sequencing depth. Estimated clonotype richness was generally larger for naive than for memory subsets. Higher generation probabilities were observed for clonotypes shared by all four sorted-subset donors than for non-shared clonotypes. Even with the large sequencing depth, rarefaction of the sorted-subset datasets indicated that sequencing was incomplete.

Using the deep immunoSEQ assay, TCR CDR3 regions were amplified from genomic DNA by multiplex PCR. Genomic DNA extracted from each cell subset was distributed evenly over all wells of several immunoSEQ 96-well plates, and each plate served as one replicate. For sorted subsets, each replicate PCR was loaded with 200 ng genomic DNA, equivalent to 25,000 to 30,000 T cell genomes. The purified libraries were quantified using a Qubit 3.0 fluorometer, sized with a Bioanalyzer 2100, and then quantified again using the KAPA Library Quantification kit. Each immunoSEQ 96-well plate was sequenced on its own single-read 150-cycle Illumina NextSeq 550 flow cell. On the authors' methods: Because the immunoSEQ output included only junctional sequences and no quality scores, the filtering could not be the same as the filtering used for full-length reads. Sequences were annotated with PyIR, a Python wrapper for IgBLAST v1.9, and V/J genes and CDR3 were assigned using IMGT germline references. Reads were removed for weak V/J assignments (E-value above 1e-6), missing CDR3, stop codons, out-of-frame junctions, or ambiguous translated residues. V3J clonotypes were defined as sequences sharing the same inferred V gene, J gene, and CDR3 amino acid sequence. To compute the percentage overlap between repertoires, the number of shared unique clonotypes was divided by the size of the smaller repertoire. Three approaches were used to assess repertoire richness: RTK rarefaction, the Chao1 estimator, and Recon v2.1 estimates of unobserved clonotypes. Generation probabilities were computed with OLGA for all TCRbeta clonotypes obtained by the gDNA method from four donors. In TCRdb, the immuneACCESS table is reduced to in-frame sequences with V and J assigned. These tables do not hold every clone; where another copy was compared, an unresolved V gene accounts for under half, and the others remain unexplained. V and J calls and clone size come straight from that table; D and trimming were deduced from the DNA. This sample gives around 1.9 million clones in total; under 95% of them show up just once. In total, the top ten clones hold about 1.8% of the sample.

CD8 naive samples were obtained by positive selection for CCR7 among CD45RO-negative cells, yielding a CD45RA+CCR7+ population from which TemRA cells were excluded. The donors were healthy, HIV-negative adults who had no recently reported acute infections or vaccinations. Only Caucasian adults living in Nashville, Tennessee, USA were represented among the donors. Blood was collected by leukapheresis, and PBMCs were isolated by Ficoll-Histopaque density gradient centrifugation and then cryopreserved in liquid nitrogen vapor phase. Analytical flow cytometry was used to check the purity and quantity of each magnetically sorted T cell population. Genomic DNA was isolated from every sorted fraction and measured by UV absorbance on a Nanodrop 2000c.

The sample comprised naive CD8+ T cells from PBMCs. The cell subset or site label corresponds to: CD45RA+CCR7+. The chain couples TRBV15 to TRBJ2-1, with the D call perhaps TRBD1 or TRBD2, as 6 bases match in each case. This TCR was recovered from a man aged 18 to 29 in good health. Some clones in this sample may be carry-over from other donors' samples. The CDR3 reads as follows: CATSTRGEEQFF. The sequence in DNA is TGTGCCACCAGCACGAGGGGGGAGGAGCAGTTCTTC.